This is a list of T cell receptor beta chains from one sample in a study of cytomegalovirus exposure and HLA in healthy donors. Assay used: immunoSEQ multiplex PCR; TCRdb lists only in-frame clones, some missing. The table lists some 190,000 clones, 75% to 80% of them singletons. The sample consisted of PBMCs. Source of these receptors: a woman aged 25 to 39 in good health and CMV-seropositive. Each CDR3 is given with its conserved first and last residue. Fields, in order: D gene, V gene, clone size, J gene, CDR3 DNA, CDR3 protein. A D gene is named only where the DNA matches it firmly. Rows give clone size only sometimes, using once, few, many, or a class for an expanded clone.

TRBD2,TRBV5-1,NA,TRBJ2-1,TGCGCCAGCAGCTCGCCCCGACTAGCGGGAGGGCTGGGCAATGAGCAGTTCTTC,CASSSPRLAGGLGNEQFF
NA,TRBV18,few,TRBJ2-7,TGTGCCAGCTCACCATCCGGCGGTGGAGGCAACGAGCAGTACTTC,CASSPSGGGGNEQYF
TRBD2,TRBV4-1,NA,TRBJ2-3,TGCGCCAGCAGCCGCCTGGGGGGCCCAGGGCTAGCGGGGACAGATACGCAGTATTTT,CASSRLGGPGLAGTDTQYF
NA,TRBV25-1,NA,TRBJ2-5,TGTGCCAGCAGTACACCCGCTGGGACCCAGTACTTC,CASSTPAGTQYF
TRBD2,TRBV19,NA,TRBJ2-1,TGTGCCAGTAGTATAATGGCTAGCGGGGGTAATGAGCAGTTCTTC,CASSIMASGGNEQFF
TRBD2,TRBV7-8,NA,TRBJ2-7,TGTGCCAGCAGCCCGCGAGCACTCCTCGGGACTAGCGGAGGCTACGAGCAGTACTTC,CASSPRALLGTSGGYEQYF
NA,TRBV2,NA,TRBJ2-1,TGTGCCAGCAGTGGGTTACAGGGTTGGGAGCAGTTCTTC,CASSGLQGWEQFF
TRBD2,TRBV13,NA,TRBJ2-5,TGTGCCAGCAGCCCGGCGGGAGGCCAAGAGACCCAGTACTTC,CASSPAGGQETQYF
TRBD2,TRBV11-1,NA,TRBJ2-2,TGTGCCAGCAGCTTTTGGACTAGCGGGCCCGGGGAGCTGTTTTTT,CASSFWTSGPGELFF
NA,TRBV20-1,NA,TRBJ1-1,TGCAGTGCGGGCGAGAATGAAGCTTTCTTT,CSAGENEAFF
NA,TRBV4-2,NA,TRBJ2-7,TGTGCCAGCAGCCAAGAGGGACTGATCACCTACGAGCAGTACTTC,CASSQEGLITYEQYF
TRBD2,TRBV6-5,NA,TRBJ2-1,TGTGCCAGCAGTCCACTAGCGGGAAGGGAGCAGTTCTTC,CASSPLAGREQFF
TRBD1,TRBV29-1,NA,TRBJ2-3,TGCAGCGTTGATAATAGGCAGGGGGGCACAGATACGCAGTATTTT,CSVDNRQGGTDTQYF
NA,TRBV27,NA,TRBJ1-2,TGTGCCAGCAGTTCAGGGATCAAAGGCTACACCTTC,CASSSGIKGYTF
NA,TRBV7-2,NA,TRBJ1-5,TGTGCCAGCAGCTTAGCCGCAGGGAGCAATCAGCCCCAGCATTTT,CASSLAAGSNQPQHF
TRBD2,TRBV9,NA,TRBJ2-5,TGTGCCAGCAGCCCCAGCGGGGGAGGGGAAGAGACCCAGTACTTC,CASSPSGGGEETQYF
NA,TRBV10-3,NA,TRBJ1-5,TGTGCCATCAGTGAGTCGGGGGGGGGACGGGGCAATCAGCCCCAGCATTTT,CAISESGGGRGNQPQHF
TRBD2,TRBV28,NA,TRBJ2-1,TGTGCCAGCAGTTTTTCTAGCGGGCTCAATGAGCAGTTCTTC,CASSFSSGLNEQFF
NA,TRBV7-9,NA,TRBJ1-2,TGTGCCAGCAGCCCGGCGGATGGCTACACCTTC,CASSPADGYTF
NA,TRBV7-6,NA,TRBJ1-2,TGTGCCAGCAGCCCCAAGATTGCGGTGGATGGCTACACCTTC,CASSPKIAVDGYTF
TRBD2,TRBV5-1,NA,TRBJ2-5,TGCGCCAGCAGCATATCCTCCGGGGGGGCCGACGAGACCCAGTACTTC,CASSISSGGADETQYF
TRBD1,TRBV7-3,few,TRBJ2-1,TGTGCCAGCAGCTCCGGGACAGGGTGGCATGAGCAGTTCTTC,CASSSGTGWHEQFF
TRBD2,TRBV29-1,NA,TRBJ2-1,TGCAGCGCTGAATCCCTAGCGGGCGGAGGCTATGAGCAGTTCTTC,CSAESLAGGGYEQFF
NA,TRBV28,few,TRBJ1-5,TGTGCCAGCAGCTGGACAGAACGCAATCAGCCCCAGCATTTT,CASSWTERNQPQHF
TRBD1,TRBV27,once,TRBJ1-1,TGTGCCAGCAGTTTATTTGGAGGGGGCAGGGGGAACACTGAAGCTTTCTTT,CASSLFGGGRGNTEAFF
NA,TRBV5-1,NA,TRBJ2-3,TGCGCCAGCAGTTGGAGTTACACAGATACGCAGTATTTT,CASSWSYTDTQYF
TRBD1,TRBV10-3,NA,TRBJ1-3,TGTGCCACCGGACAGGGGGAGTCCTCCTCTGGAAACACCATATATTTT,CATGQGESSSGNTIYF
NA,TRBV25-1,once,TRBJ1-1,TGTGCCAGCACACGCATAGGAGGCTCCACTGAAGCTTTCTTT,CASTRIGGSTEAFF
TRBD1,TRBV7-2,once,TRBJ1-6,TGTGCCAGCAGCCAGGAGGACAGGGGGCAGAATTCACCCCTCCACTTT,CASSQEDRGQNSPLHF
TRBD2,TRBV5-1,NA,TRBJ2-5,TGCGCCAGCAGCTTTGCGGGGGTGGAAGAGACCCAGTACTTC,CASSFAGVEETQYF
NA,TRBV18,NA,TRBJ2-5,TGTGCCAGCTCCGCGAGGGAGACCCAGTACTTC,CASSARETQYF
TRBD2,TRBV7-2,NA,TRBJ2-2,TGTGCCAGCAGCCCTAGACTAGCGGGAGGTGCGAACACCGGGGAGCTGTTTTTT,CASSPRLAGGANTGELFF
NA,TRBV4-2,NA,TRBJ1-2,TGTGCCAGCAGCCAAGCGGGAGGTGGGGGTACCTATGGCTACACCTTC,CASSQAGGGGTYGYTF
TRBD2,TRBV5-1,NA,TRBJ2-3,TGCGCCAGCAGCTTGGGGCTAGCGGGGAGCACAGATACGCAGTATTTT,CASSLGLAGSTDTQYF
NA,TRBV9,NA,TRBJ2-1,TGTGCCAGCAGTGGGGGGAGCTCCTACAATGAGCAGTTCTTC,CASSGGSSYNEQFF